This T cell receptor (beta chain) came from a study of T cell responses to AZD1222 COVID-19 vaccine (TCRdb year 2021). About the study as a whole: Because spike-specific TCR depth and breadth did not differ between the two schedules, AZD1222 recipients who got a second dose at roughly 4 weeks were pooled with those who got a second dose at roughly 12 weeks. A total of 240 or so trial participants underwent TCR sequencing, of whom about 210 had received two doses of AZD1222 and some 25 had received two doses of the MenACWY control vaccine. Enrollment into the trials was organized by age into subgroups of 18-55, 56-69 and 70-plus years, and those subgroups contained roughly 140, 27 and 60 TCR-sequenced participants, respectively. Paper-wide results and their limitations: Nearly half of unique spike-specific TCRs reportedly recognized epitopes outside regions mutated in the B.1.351 and B.1.1.7 variants. In the small 56-69-year group, the increase in depth fell short of significance, most likely because of low power. The vaccine-associated CD4 TCRs covered the entire spike protein, and the dominant responses fell in regions 160-218 and 743-854. Conclusions about previously exposed vaccinees are limited because only five to seven AZD1222 recipients were SARS-CoV-2 seropositive at baseline. Participants were mostly white British and included more females than males, and it was suggested by the authors that clonal diversity may have been underestimated. After two AZD1222 doses, spike-specific TCR breadth and depth were significantly higher than at day 0 and than in MenACWY recipients. Because no day 14 peak-response samples were available, repertoires were characterized only after the peak T cell response.

The CDR3 regions of human TCRbeta chains were analyzed by immunosequencing. In the paper's pipeline: Repertoire TCRs were matched against a reference library of SARS-CoV-2-specific TCRs generated with the MIRA antigen-specificity platform. Breadth was defined as the fraction of unique TCRs that were SARS-CoV-2-associated. Depth was defined as the fraction of total T cells that were SARS-CoV-2-associated. Using the MIRA data, each spike-specific TCR was mapped to the spike region that the TCR reacts to and placed in a CD4 or CD8 class. Log10-transformed breadth and depth values were compared by one-way ANOVA with Sidak's multiple comparisons tests. TCRdb took over this immuneACCESS table, retaining in-frame rearrangements with V and J assigned. Such tables are incomplete; in checked studies, under half of the missing clones stem from an unresolved V gene, and the remainder is unexplained. That table is the source of V, J and clone size, and D and trimming were worked out from the DNA. For this sample the table gives roughly 120,000 clones, of which roughly 88% were detected only once. The top ten clonotypes cover around 5% of the sample.

The sample's time point label, decoded: baseline before first vaccination. Vaccinee samples came from UK trials COV001 and COV002, including a single-blind randomized controlled phase 2/3 trial of AZD1222 (ChAdOx1 nCoV-19) in healthy adults. Trial participant PBMC samples were collected at day 0 and day 28 after the second dose for TCRbeta chain sequencing. Measured from the cysteine to the phenylalanine, the CDR3 is 13 residues long. Of all the DNA, just the CDR3 is kept, 39 bases in frame from base 1. The V end loses 6 bases and the J end loses 5 bases, and a stretch of 13 bases separates them. Of note for this clone: Its antigen is not yet known. No much larger clone is present one base from it, and per-base qualities are unavailable.

The chain employs TRBV12-3 or TRBV12-4 and TRBJ1-1, with the D gene call left open. Specimen: peripheral blood, collected on day 0 of AZD1222 vaccination. The receptor comes from an adult in good health. CDR3 region: CASSPARVTEAFF. The nucleotides are TGTGCCAGCAGCCCTGCTAGGGTAACTGAAGCTTTCTTT.